This T cell receptor (beta chain) derives from a study of blood T cell repertoires in COVID-19. Study-level background: Both acute and convalescent COVID-19 samples were obtained from the United States, Italy and Spain.

In the source study's methods: Amplification of reference gene primers was used by the study to estimate nucleated cell counts. Sequencing used immunoSEQ multiplex PCR; TCRdb keeps in-frame clones, though not all of them. V and J calls plus clone size are reproduced from that table; the DNA served to infer D and trimming. Of 100,000 to 130,000 clones listed, roughly 90% were seen once; the top ten hold roughly 4.9%. A single count supports this clone. This clonotype was sampled from a man in his forties with active or convalescent COVID-19. The sequencing input was peripheral blood.

The CDR3 region has the DNA TGTGCCAGCAGCCAAGTGTCCAGGGGTGGTGGTGGCTACACCTTC. Encoded protein: CASSQVSRGGGGYTF. The V gene is TRBV3-1 (or the pseudogene TRBV3-2), the J gene TRBJ1-2, with D possibly TRBD1 on 6 matching bases. The germline V and J ends were trimmed by 1 base and 7 bases, with 16 bases remaining between them. This CDR3 region has 15 residues. Per the germline V gene, CDR1 is LGHDT and CDR2 is YNNKEL (reference sequence).